A single sample is the source of the 27 T cell receptor beta chains below, sequenced in a study of identical twins. TCRdb processed the 5' RACE reads anew with MiXCR; each CDR3 protein has one entry. The sample comprises 550,000 to 800,000 distinct CDR3 sequences, under 8.5% of which are singletons, and 1.5% to 2% rests with the top ten. The same data also went into a second study, on yellow fever vaccine responses in identical twins.

Sequenced sample: PBMCs. All receptors derive from a woman aged 18-29 years in good health.

The chain couples TRBV6-5 to TRBJ1-6; D remains unclear. Trimming removed 0 bases from V and 0 bases from J, with 15 bases in between. This CDR3 comprises 19 residues. The germline V gene encodes CDR1 MNHEY and CDR2 SVGAGI. In nucleotides, the CDR3 is TGTGCCAGCAGTTACTCGAGCAGGCCTTTGAGCTCCTATAATTCACCCCTCCACTTT. Its translation: CASSYSSRPLSSYNSPLHF.

This clonotype was counted between two and nine times. The chain employs TRBV12-3 or TRBV12-4 and TRBJ1-5; 7 nucleotides match TRBD1. V lost 5 bases, J lost 2 bases, and 9 bases stayed unmatched. This CDR3 has 16 residues. The CDR3 DNA reads TGTGCCAGCAGTCCGCGACAGGGAGGAGGCAATCAGCCCCAGCATTTT. Protein: CASSPRQGGGNQPQHF.

The rearrangement uses TRBV20-1 and TRBJ1-5; a possible D gene is TRBD1 (5 bases). The ends were cut back, 0 bases at V and 4 bases at J, with 13 bases in the middle. Germline V gene sequence: CDR1 DFQATT, CDR2 SNEGSKA (reference sequence). CDR3 length: 15 residues. CDR3: CSARDSGLRNQPQHF. The CDR3 nucleotides read TGCAGTGCTAGAGATTCAGGGTTGAGGAATCAGCCCCAGCATTTT.

This clonotype was seen a few times. The chain employs TRBV7-3 and TRBJ2-1; possibly TRBD2 for D (6 bases). Deletions cut 1 base from V and 3 bases from J, with 13 bases between. CDR3 size: 16 residues. The V gene's germline CDR1 is SGHTA and CDR2 FQGTGA. The CDR3 loop reads CASSLSGTPIYNEQFF. CDR3 DNA: TGTGCCAGCAGCTTAAGTGGGACTCCCATCTACAATGAGCAGTTCTTC.

The V and J genes are TRBV6-5 and TRBJ1-1, with TRBD1 matching over 7 bases. Germline loops: CDR1 MNHEY, CDR2 SVGAGI. The ends lost 2 bases at V and 1 base at J; junction bases unmatched: 10. The CDR3 is 17 residues long. Here the CDR3 reads CASSYNRGLVGNTEAFF. CDR3 coding DNA: TGTGCCAGCAGTTACAACAGGGGTTTAGTAGGGAACACTGAAGCTTTCTTT.

This clonotype has a count of ten or more. The chain is built from TRBV20-1 and TRBJ2-5; 7 nucleotides match TRBD1. Losses at the gene ends were 3 bases for V and 2 bases for J; bases not matched to a gene: 6. Germline assignment: CDR1 DFQATT and CDR2 SNEGSKA (reference sequence). The CDR3 totals 14 residues. Written as DNA, the CDR3 is TGCAGTGCTAGCGACCCACAGGGGCAAGAGACCCAGTACTTC. Its protein product is CSASDPQGQETQYF.

The rearrangement uses TRBV5-1 and TRBJ2-3; 7 bases are a match to TRBD2. The germline CDR1 and CDR2 sequences are SGHRS and YFSETQ. The CDR3 contains 17 residues. The V gene end was trimmed by 5 bases and the J gene end by 3 bases; junction bases not matched to a gene: 15. CDR3 amino acids: CASRKNPSGLTTDTQYF. Written as DNA, the CDR3 is TGCGCCAGCAGAAAAAACCCTAGCGGACTAACAACAGATACGCAGTATTTT.

This clonotype showed up just a few times. V is TRBV5-1 and J is TRBJ2-1, with 8 nucleotides matching TRBD2. Germline CDR1 SGHRS, CDR2 YFSETQ. With V trimmed by 1 base and J by 9 bases, 6 bases remained unmatched. The CDR3 loop spans 14 amino acids. The CDR3 reads CASSLPSTSGEQFF. CDR3 bases: TGCGCCAGCAGCTTGCCCAGTACTAGCGGTGAGCAGTTCTTC.

This clonotype has only a few counts. The chain is built from TRBV18 and TRBJ2-7; D not resolved. The CDR3 contains 12 residues. The germline V gene encodes CDR1 KGHSH and CDR2 LQKENI. Trimming left V 3 bases short and J 5 bases short, with 8 bases between. CDR3 in DNA: TGTGCCAGCTCACCGGCCTGGGACGAGCAGTACTTC. It translates to CASSPAWDEQYF. Supplemented by reference TRBV18 and TRBJ2-7, the full variable domain reads NAGVMQNPRHLVRRRGQEARLRCSPMKGHSHVYWYRQLPEEGLKFMVYLQKENIIDESGMPKERFSAEFPKEGPSILRIQQVVRGDSAAYFCASSPAWDEQYFGPGTRLTVT.

This clonotype occurred many times. V usage is TRBV28 and J usage is TRBJ2-5; TRBD2 aligns across 14 bases. CDR3 length: 17 amino acids. Germline CDR1 reads MDHEN; CDR2 reads SYDVKM. J was trimmed by 3 bases and V by 2 bases; bases with no gene match: 5. CDR3 loop: CASSLPSTSGGEETQYF. CDR3 sequence (DNA): TGTGCCAGCAGTTTACCGTCGACTAGCGGGGGGGAAGAGACCCAGTACTTC.

The V call is TRBV9, the J call TRBJ2-1, with 7 bases that match TRBD2. The ends lost 0 bases at V and 7 bases at J; junction bases unmatched: 7. CDR1 and CDR2 (germline): SGDLS, YYNGEE. The CDR3 loop spans 15 amino acids. Here the CDR3 reads CASSVVAGAGNEQFF. In DNA, the CDR3 is TGTGCCAGCAGCGTAGTCGCGGGAGCAGGGAATGAGCAGTTCTTC.

Ten or more counts support this clonotype. The CDR3 region is CASSPRPGGLDSPLHF. CDR3 in DNA: TGTGCCAGCAGTCCCCGCCCAGGGGGCTTGGATTCACCCCTCCACTTT. This chain connects TRBV12-3 or TRBV12-4 to TRBJ1-6, with 8 bases aligning to TRBD1. The ends lost 5 bases at V and 8 bases at J; junction bases unmatched: 11. The CDR3 length is 16 residues.

This clonotype was seen repeatedly, ten times or more. The V call is TRBV4-1, the J call TRBJ1-4; D remains ambiguous. The CDR3 contains 14 residues. V was cut by 3 bases and J by 2 bases, with 7 bases left in between. The V gene's germline CDR1 is MGHRA and CDR2 YSYEKL. DNA of the CDR3: TGCGCCAGCAGCCAGACTTTCACTAATGAAAAACTGTTTTTT. Its protein is CASSQTFTNEKLFF.

At least ten counts were recorded for this clonotype. The chain has TRBV2 and TRBJ1-2, with 7 bases lining up with TRBD1. The CDR3 length is 13 residues. Germline-derived CDR1 and CDR2 are SNHLY and FYNNEI. The V segment lost 10 bases and the J segment 2 bases; nucleotides outside the gene matches: 7. The chain's CDR3 is CANTTGINYGYTF. The CDR3 DNA reads TGTGCCAACACGACAGGGATAAACTATGGCTACACCTTC.

To note about this clonotype: Given a much more abundant clone one base away, this may be a read error. Here the CDR3 DNA reads TGTGCCTGCAGTTTGGGGAGACTAGCGGGAGAGAACACCGGGGAGCTGTTTTTT. Its translation: CACSLGRLAGENTGELFF. The V call is TRBV2, the J call TRBJ2-2, with 12 nucleotides matching TRBD2. The CDR3 loop spans 18 amino acids. Germline values: CDR1 SNHLY, CDR2 FYNNEI.

This clonotype was picked up a small number of times. V usage is TRBV20-1 and J usage is TRBJ2-5, with 14 bases fitting TRBD2. Trimming cost V 4 bases and J 5 bases; bases outside gene matches: 9. The CDR3 loop spans 16 amino acids. Germline V gene data show CDR1 as DFQATT and CDR2 as SNEGSKA (reference sequence). The CDR3 DNA is TGCAGTGCTATTCCCGGGACTAGCGGGGGAAGTGAGACCCAGTACTTC. Encoded protein: CSAIPGTSGGSETQYF.

There are many counts of this clonotype. The chain uses TRBV4-1 and TRBJ2-3, with a weak D call TRBD2 (7 bases). CDR3 length: 17 amino acids. Germline CDR1 and CDR2: MGHRA and YSYEKL. V was clipped by 4 bases and J by 3 bases, with 20 bases between them. The CDR3 DNA reads TGCGCCAGCAGCCGAGGGGGGAAACCTAGCGGTACAGATACGCAGTATTTT. It translates to CASSRGGKPSGTDTQYF.

A few counts support this clonotype. The rearrangement links TRBV28 to TRBJ2-7, with D perhaps assigned TRBD1 or TRBD2 (6 bases each). Per the germline V gene, CDR1 is MDHEN and CDR2 is SYDVKM. This CDR3 spans 15 amino acids. The V and J ends lost 6 bases and 4 bases respectively, with 19 bases between them. CDR3: CASSLTGRRGYEQYF. The CDR3 DNA follows: TGTGCCAGCAGCCTCACAGGGAGGAGGGGATACGAGCAGTACTTC.

The gene calls are TRBV2 and TRBJ2-7; tentatively, D is TRBD1 (6 bases). The CDR3 consists of 13 residues. Per the germline V gene, CDR1 is SNHLY and CDR2 is FYNNEI. V shed 8 bases and J shed 3 bases, with 14 bases lying between them. CDR3 residues: CASRSGQRYEQYF. The DNA of the CDR3 is TGTGCCAGCCGCAGCGGACAGCGCTACGAGCAGTACTTC.

This clonotype was counted ten times or more. The chain links TRBV2 to TRBJ2-2, with 8 bases that match TRBD2. Germline V lookup: CDR1 SNHLY, CDR2 FYNNEI. The CDR3 is made up of 17 amino acids. V lost 8 bases, J lost 0 bases, and 11 bases stayed unmatched. CDR3 loop: CASSGLDPAPNTGELFF. The CDR3 nucleotides are TGTGCCAGCTCGGGACTAGACCCCGCTCCGAACACCGGGGAGCTGTTTTTT.

In this sample, this clonotype turned up a few times. The V call is TRBV12-3 or TRBV12-4, the J call TRBJ2-5, with D hard to call. The V end lost 3 bases, the J end lost 8 bases, and 13 bases lay between the germline ends. The CDR3 totals 13 residues. CDR3 loop: CASSFSYVDTQYF. In DNA form, the CDR3 reads TGTGCCAGCAGTTTTTCGTACGTGGATACCCAGTACTTC.

This clonotype was detected a few times. This chain links TRBV7-9 with TRBJ2-5, with TRBD1 matching over 8 bases. Germline V gene lookup returns CDR1 SEHNR and CDR2 FQNEAQ (reference sequence). This CDR3 spans 16 amino acids. V trimming: 0 bases; J trimming: 1 base; junction bases outside the gene matches: 4. CDR3 amino acids: CASSLAGDRGQETQYF. The CDR3, as DNA: TGTGCCAGCAGCTTAGCGGGAGACAGGGGCCAAGAGACCCAGTACTTC.

In its sample, this clonotype was seen a few times. This sequence joins TRBV25-1 and TRBJ2-7, with 9 positions matching TRBD1. V lost 6 bases to trimming and J lost 2 bases; unmatched junction nucleotides: 8. The germline V gene encodes CDR1 MGHDK and CDR2 SYGVNS. This CDR3 is 15 amino acids long. CDR3 DNA: TGTGCCAGCAGGTTGAAGACAGGGGGTCCCTACGAGCAGTACGTC. Encoded protein: CASRLKTGGPYEQYV.

This chain joins TRBV5-1 and TRBJ2-5; D perhaps matches TRBD2 (6 bases). Trimming took 2 bases from V and 5 from J, leaving 16 bases between them. Per germline, CDR1 SGHRS and CDR2 YFSETQ. This CDR3 comprises 15 residues. CDR3 nucleotides: TGCGCCAGCAGCTTTTTTACGGGAGCGGGCGAGACCCAGTACTTC. It codes for CASSFFTGAGETQYF. Drawing the rest from reference TRBV5-1 and TRBJ2-5, the complete variable domain is KAGVTQTPRYLIKTRGQQVTLSCSPISGHRSVSWYQQTPGQGLQFLFEYFSETQRNKGNFPGRFSGRQFSNSRSEMNVSTLELGDSALYLCASSFFTGAGETQYFGPGTRLLVL.

This clonotype was observed a few times. At one end, the junction sequence differs from germline, possibly due to a read error. The rearrangement uses TRBV15 and TRBJ2-1, with 7 positions matching TRBD1. The CDR3 totals 14 residues. The germline CDR1 and CDR2 sequences are LNHNV and YYDKDF (reference sequence). This CDR3 reads CATRRGRSYNEQFF. DNA for the CDR3: TGTGCCACCCGCAGGGGGAGATCCTACAATGAGCAGTTCTTC.

This chain joins TRBV7-2 and TRBJ1-5; 8 positions agree with TRBD1. Germline V gives CDR1 SGHTA, CDR2 FQGNSA. J lost 2 bases, V lost 1 base, and 7 bases had no gene match. This CDR3 has 17 residues. The CDR3 protein is CASSLGWGQVGNQPQHF. The CDR3 nucleotides are TGTGCCAGCAGCTTAGGCTGGGGACAGGTGGGCAATCAGCCCCAGCATTTT.

This clonotype has just a few counts. This chain connects TRBV18 to TRBJ2-5, with D uncertain. The CDR3 totals 13 residues. The V end lost 4 bases, the J end lost 1 base, and 7 bases lay between the germline ends. Looked up from germline, CDR1 is KGHSH and CDR2 is LQKENI. DNA of the CDR3: TGTGCCAGCTCACGGCAGGCCCAAGAGACCCAGTACTTC. Translating gives CASSRQAQETQYF.